Listed here is a single TCR beta chain. This clonotype has a count of ten or more. It has no known antigen specificity. The input lacks base qualities; no much larger clone sits a single base away. The time point label corresponds to: pre-sensitization, week 0. This specimen's treatment or condition label, interpreted: therapeutic diphenylcyclopropenone sensitization with weekly scalp DPC. At every patch-test visit, the blood draw took place before the patch test was put on. Patients were eligible if aged 18 to 70, diagnosed with alopecia and judged suitable for DPC therapy, and pregnant patients were excluded. Total RNA was extracted from unfractionated whole blood collected in Tempus Blood RNA tubes. The sample is drawn from a study of human T cells and chemical hapten exposure (dated by TCRdb to the early 2020s). Looking at the study overall: For sensitization, 2% DPC in acetone was applied to a roughly 2 cm by roughly 2 cm area of upper inner arm skin. Weekly therapeutic DPC doses were additionally applied to the scalp of patients throughout the approximately 23-week study period. Patch testing was done on the upper back using Finn chambers containing 0.01% DPC, and results were scored after 6 days according to International Contact Dermatitis Research Group standards. The patient cohort, mostly female, included alopecia areata with under or over 50% scalp involvement, alopecia totalis and alopecia universalis. Libraries were combined into a pool for sequencing, and differences in TCR yield between samples came mainly from small differences in library volumes within the pool. This study followed changes in the peripheral blood TCR repertoire in vivo during primary and secondary sensitization of alopecia patients to the hapten diphenylcyclopropenone (DPC). Patient blood was sampled pre-sensitization (week 0) and at 2, 6 and about 24 weeks after DPC sensitization. For TCR sequencing, blood came from 25 to 35 alopecia patients at anywhere from one to four time points (pre-sensitization, 2, 6 and 24 weeks). Overall study outcomes, separate from this receptor: Expanded TCRs formed significantly more large CDR3 similarity clusters than pre-sensitization or healthy control sets, consistent with antigen-driven responses. Because all patients had alopecia, a presumed autoimmune disease, the immune response of the patients might differ from that of healthy individuals. The number of PT1 expanded TCRs positively correlated with patch test score, significant at thresholds 8, 16 and 32 but not 4. After repeated subsampling, the strength of the expansion versus patch-test correlation and the threshold at which it became significant changed. No change with DPC sensitization was found in the number of TCRs above 1 in 1000 frequency, and no evidence of global repertoire structure alterations was found.

The library was built by means of RACE. Sequencing was carried out with a NextSeq 500. Library preparation attached unique molecular identifiers to individual cDNA molecules for quantitative, reproducible TCR counting. For every blood RNA sample, sequencing covered both the TCR alpha and TCR beta chains. In the paper's pipeline: The median number of TCRs per sample was roughly 94,000, ranging from roughly 20,000 to 690,600. The Decombinator software suite was used to annotate the V, J and CDR3 of the TCR reads. For the PS versus PT1 abundance plots, all samples were subsampled to the same number of TCRs (28,000). Expanded TCRs were defined as absent before sensitization and observed at least eight times at the 2-week time point. TCRdb itself trimmed the public reads at Q25 with fastp, ran MiXCR and retained productive beta chains. All rows with the same CDR3 protein become a single entry with the most common DNA and genes. TCRdb, rather than the study authors, made the V and J calls. Within this sample are more than 70,000 distinct CDR3 sequences, with around 8.8% of them counted one time only. The top ten constitute just over 2.5% of the sample.

Sample: whole blood, taken in connection with sensitization to the hapten diphenylcyclopropenone (DPC). The clonotype comes from a man aged 35 to 55 with alopecia areata. Some clones in this sample may be carry-over from other donors' samples.

CDR3 protein: CASGLAGTNSPLHF. The bases are TGTGCTAGTGGTTTGGCCGGGACAAATTCACCCCTCCACTTT. This receptor chain uses TRBV12-5 and TRBJ1-6; tentative D gene TRBD1, with 6 bases matching. V is pared back by 1 base and J by 7 bases, with 8 bases lying between the germline termini. The CDR3 goes from the cysteine to the phenylalanine over 14 residues. The CDR3 DNA has 42 bases and is translated from base 1. The germline V gene provides CDR1 LGHNT and CDR2 FRNRAP.